This T cell receptor beta chain stems from a study of T cell responses to AZD1222 COVID-19 vaccine. General study findings and limits: Mostly white British, mostly female donors; authors suggested clonal diversity may be underestimated. Within unmutated variant regions lay the reported targets of nearly half of spike-specific TCRs.

Comments on this clone: Its target is not known.

Repertoires were generated with immunoSEQ multiplex PCR, while TCRdb's copy carries only in-frame clones and drops some. The repertoire holds approximately 130,000 clones, with roughly 89% as singletons. The sequencing used peripheral blood, collected on day 0 of AZD1222 vaccination. The clonotype was recovered from an adult in good health.

This chain's CDR3 is CASSPHKDEQFF. The CDR3 DNA reads as TGTGCCAGCAGCCCCCACAAGGATGAGCAGTTCTTC. The rearrangement joins TRBV7-6 to TRBJ2-1, with D hard to call. The V gene lost 5 bases and the J gene lost 8 bases, with 10 bases spanning the gap. The CDR3 spans 12 residues. Germline lookup yields CDR1 SGHVS and CDR2 FNYEAQ.